This TCR beta chain is from a study of CD8+ T cells in alopecia areata. Reverse transcribed after extraction, RNA yielded cDNA as the sequencing template. The protocol was immunoSEQ multiplex PCR, while the TCRdb copy is restricted to in-frame clones and leaves out a portion. The sample lists about 200,000 clones; under 40% were seen once. The CDR3 is 13 amino acids. Germline V CDR1 and CDR2: GTSNPN, SVGIG (reference sequence). V gave up 0 bases and J gave up 5 bases, with 8 bases separating them. Stated treatment: oral pan-JAK inhibitor, 5-10 mg twice daily. Obtained from alopecia areata patients were lesional scalp punch biopsies along with peripheral blood.

The source material was CD4+ T cells sorted from blood, sampled around week 34, from a patient treated with tofacitinib. The source of this sequence is a human donor with alopecia areata. This rearrangement joins TRBV30 to TRBJ1-3; D not certain. CDR3: CAWSVGIRNTIYF. DNA of the CDR3: TGTGCCTGGAGTGTCGGCATAAGAAACACCATATATTTT.